This entry is about one TCR beta chain. Its antigen target is currently unknown. This entry is derived from a study of cytomegalovirus exposure and HLA in healthy donors (dated by TCRdb to 2017 to 2019). Context from the whole study: According to an earlier analysis of a few hundred of the donors, 200 million or so T cells yielded some 110 million unique TCR beta sequences and roughly 280 Gb of sequence data. An early release that covered fewer than 750 HLA-typed donors contained about 300 gigabases of sequencing data and tens of millions of unique TCR sequences. Of the roughly 430 genotyped donors, 65% to 90% fell in the genetic ancestry cluster associated with self-reported Caucasian donors. The study aimed to test whether cataloging public T cell receptors could reveal signatures of past pathogen exposure. The study profiled the T cell repertoires of under 850 subjects by immunosequencing and related them to cytomegalovirus serostatus. A separate validation cohort of about 110 different subjects was used in addition to the approximately 700-subject first cohort. To predict cytomegalovirus infection status, the study brought together high-throughput TCR immunosequencing, statistical association of individual TCRs with disease status, and machine learning. A later analysis re-examined previously published TCR beta repertoires from over 500 donors and added high-resolution HLA genotyping to investigate patterns of TCR occurrence. In the later analysis, no new phenotypic data were used to find candidate immune exposures; instead, reliance was placed on TCR beta sequences and their occurrence across donors. An earlier analysis of 587 of the donors applied high-throughput TCR beta sequencing to assess whether each TCR beta V gene segment acted as functional or pseudogenic. Alongside the repertoire data, information on donor age, sex, ethnicity and CMV serostatus was compiled. A later genetic analysis took genome-wide SNP genotypes for about 65% of the 666 donors and used that subset as a discovery cohort. Every discovery cohort repertoire had been produced on one sequencing platform. HLA typing included class I and class II loci at four-digit resolution. Typing coverage differed by locus: A, B, C, DRB1 and DQB1 were typed in roughly 620-630 donors, DQA1 in around 500, DPA1 in over 600, and DPB1 in around 490. Because of strong linkage in the cohort, roughly five DR-DQ haplotypes were treated as single units for association and clustering. On average, around 230,000 unique TCR beta nucleotide sequences were sequenced per donor among a few hundred genotyped donors of the cohort, with approximately 18% of those sequences being non-productive.

What the authors observed across the whole study: In a later genetic analysis, a missense DCLRE1C variant was associated with V-gene and J-gene trimming of TCR beta chains, and the association was replicated in an independent cohort. According to a later analysis, most CMV-associated TCR beta chains appeared to be HLA-restricted, and the HLA associations seemed to be driven largely by CMV exposure. Cytomegalovirus status was reported to be diagnosed by the classifier with high specificity and sensitivity in both the original and validation cohorts. Most TCR sequences were seen in very few donors, while some public TCRs were found in many individuals. Strong co-occurrence of HLA alleles, especially DR and DQ, made assigning TCR associations to individual alleles difficult. A later analysis found that TCR association rates varied across HLA loci, with DRB1 alleles showing the most associated TCRs and HLA-C alleles the fewest. At a false discovery rate of 0.05, a later analysis linked around 15,000 TCR beta sequences to specific HLA alleles. Only TCR beta chains were sequenced in this cohort, and the absence of alpha or paired-chain data limited detectable features. CMV serostatus was the only immune exposure information available for the cohort. Because HLA typing was missing for some donors at each locus, association tests included only the typed subset. Linkage disequilibrium might explain the correlated functional status among segregating V segments, but an unknown experimental factor could not be ruled out. In vitro tests confirmed that three of the cytomegalovirus-associated TCR beta chains recognize cytomegalovirus antigens. It was suggested by the authors that the approach could potentially be generalized to other disease states and immunological phenotypes. In a later analysis, HLA-associated TCR beta chains were found to be more clonally expanded and to have lower generation probabilities than equally common non-associated chains. In a later analysis, several top co-occurrence clusters were reported to appear linked to parvovirus B19, influenza, CMV and Epstein-Barr virus. Sequencing depth was assumed to be roughly uniform across donors in the presence/absence analyses, though that assumption may not hold. Broadly in line with IMGT annotations, most TCR beta V segments showed up in productive rearrangements about 90% or about 30% of the time in an earlier analysis of under 700 of the donors. A further reported finding was that TCR beta sequences accurately predicted the HLA-A and HLA-B alleles for most subjects in the first cohort. Because counts were too low, more than 15 rarely observed V segments, including chromosome 9 orphons, were left out of the earlier analysis of approximately 580 of the donors. Because the 87-base-pair reads could not distinguish some IMGT-functional V segments, including TRBV6-2 and TRBV6-3, those segments were excluded. Compared with the roughly 670-donor mean, donors in an Asian-associated ancestry cluster had fewer N-insertions in productive TCRs, according to a later genetic analysis. The study listed 170 or so TCR beta chains as associated with cytomegalovirus. A group of highly shared sequence variants was considered likely to be a technical artifact of the sequencing pipeline.

Library construction relied on the immunoSEQ multiplex PCR assay. The multiplex PCR relied on a mix of 60 forward primers for TCR Vbeta segments and 13 reverse primers for TCR Jbeta segments. A multiplex PCR assay on genomic DNA amplified the CDR3 region of rearranged TCR beta genes. The amplified TCR beta libraries were sequenced on the Illumina HiSeq System as 87-base-pair reads. On the authors' methods: A later analysis counted tens of millions of unique TCR beta chains across the 670 or so repertoires, and roughly 10 million of these chains were shared by at least two donors. A nearest-neighbor algorithm error-corrected the raw reads and collapsed the reads into unique sequences, merging closely related sequences to remove PCR and sequencing errors. Alignment of CDR3 sequences to IMGT reference sequences was used to assign V, D and J gene segments. For a sequence to be retained, at least a six-nucleotide match to both a V gene segment and a J gene segment was required. Rearrangements were called productive when the CDR3 lacked stop codons and stayed in frame with V and J; all others were non-productive. CDR3 was defined according to IMGT convention as the region running from the second conserved V-encoded cysteine to the conserved J-encoded phenylalanine. In an earlier analysis of more than 550 of the donors, sequences lacking an unambiguous match to a single V gene segment were excluded. In an earlier analysis of roughly 500 of the donors, V segments were called functional above 56.7% productive rearrangements and were called segregating when the between-donor standard deviation exceeded 5%. To diagnose cytomegalovirus status from the catalog of TCR beta chain sequences, a statistical classification framework was built. A later analysis assigned V and J genes by comparing TCR nucleotide sequences with IMGT/GENE-DB human TR gene sequences. Using the TCRdist pipeline, a later analysis assigned CDR3 sequences along with most-parsimonious VDJ recombination scenarios. In a later analysis, every TCR beta chain was defined by the combination of its CDR3 amino acid sequence and its V-gene family, and reads without a unique V-gene family were dropped. A later analysis removed 500 to 650 highly shared, low-generation-probability nucleotide sequences to deal with suspected cross-contamination and a sequencing artifact. For each public chain, a later analysis derived a clonal expansion index from normalized ranks of inferred template counts within each repertoire. In a later analysis, generation probabilities were computed using a VDJ recombination model fitted to out-of-frame rearrangements, and the results were checked against IGoR. A later analysis scored TCR-TCR, TCR-HLA and TCR-CMV co-occurrence with hypergeometric tests, applying a repertoire-size bias correction to TCR pairs. A later analysis estimated false discovery rates by permuting HLA or CMV assignments 20 times. In a later analysis, co-occurring TCRs were grouped using DBSCAN, with TCRdist sequence similarity added in when clustering inside HLA-allele-positive subsets. Co-occurrence clustering excluded repertoires with fewer than 30,000 or more than 120,000 public chains, plus five with anomalous nucleotide sharing. The clones in this table, taken by TCRdb from immuneACCESS, are in-frame only. Not every clone is retained; where verified, under half of the shortfall comes from an unresolved V gene, and the cause of the rest is unknown. V, J and clone size are those of that table, while D and trimming were read from the DNA. The table for this sample shows about 88,000 clones. Clones ranked in the top ten supply about 6% of the sample.

The cohort was made up of about 670 healthy bone marrow donors. Cohort members were all nominally healthy when sampled, although unrecorded immune exposures were likely present. The donor was CMV seropositive and was included in the group of 290 or so seropositive cohort members. Each donor provided a peripheral blood sample, and peripheral blood mononuclear cells were used for TCR beta sequencing. The Qiagen DNeasy Blood Extraction Kit was used to extract genomic DNA from the blood cell samples. Looking up the germline V gene (reference sequence) yields CDR1 SEHNR and CDR2 FQNEAQ. From the cysteine through the phenylalanine, the CDR3 covers 12 amino acids. The sequence is cut down to CDR3 DNA, 36 bases in frame from base 1. Between the V and J ends, shortened by 3 bases and 4 bases respectively, the junction contains 6 bases.

Here the chain combines TRBV7-9 and TRBJ2-5; no D gene call is confident. The TCR originated in a girl between 10 and 17 years old in good health and CMV-seropositive. The material sequenced was PBMCs. The DNA is as follows: TGTGCCAGCAGCTTGGTCGGAGAGACCCAGTACTTC. This yields the protein CASSLVGETQYF.